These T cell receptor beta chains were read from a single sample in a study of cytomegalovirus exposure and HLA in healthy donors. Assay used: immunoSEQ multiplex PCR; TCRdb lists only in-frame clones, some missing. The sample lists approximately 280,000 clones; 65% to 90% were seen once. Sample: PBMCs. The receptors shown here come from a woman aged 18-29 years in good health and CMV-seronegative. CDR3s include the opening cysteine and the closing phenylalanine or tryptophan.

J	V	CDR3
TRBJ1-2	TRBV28	CASRRTGGAGYGYTF
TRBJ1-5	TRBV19	CASSMARGRQPQHF
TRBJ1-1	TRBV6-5	CASSSRQANTEAFF
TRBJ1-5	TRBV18	CASSPNSNQPQHF
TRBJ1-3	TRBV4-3	CASSQRQGSGNTIYF
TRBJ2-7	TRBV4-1	CASSQDSGTAYEQYF
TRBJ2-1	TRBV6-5	CASSSSGSSNEQFF
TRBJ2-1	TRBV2	CASNFGEQFF
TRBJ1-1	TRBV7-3	CASSEGDTEAFF
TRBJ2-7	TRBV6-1	CASRRRTGVVYEQYF
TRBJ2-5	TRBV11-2	CASSLVHRTETQYF
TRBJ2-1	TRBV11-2	CASSLVGWTGPYNEQFF
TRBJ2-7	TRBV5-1	CASSWGGTTLSYEQYF
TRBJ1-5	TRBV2	CASSEGQGNQPQHF
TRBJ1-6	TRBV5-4	CASSLARNNSPLHF
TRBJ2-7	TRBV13	CASSLGLAGPSSYEQYF
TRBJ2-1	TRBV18	CASSLTLYNEQFF
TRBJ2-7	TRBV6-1	CASSSQGSYEQYF
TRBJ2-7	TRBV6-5	CASSRQGGAYEQYF
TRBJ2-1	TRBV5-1	CASSISLAGGGNEQFF
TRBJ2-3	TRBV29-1	CSVELGEAEDTQYF
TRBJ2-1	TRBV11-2	CASSLGYLAGAYNEQFF
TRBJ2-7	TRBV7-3	CASSLGQNSYEQYF
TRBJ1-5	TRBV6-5	CASSYSTGSNQPQHF
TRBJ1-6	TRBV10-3	CAINDRGFESGSPLHF
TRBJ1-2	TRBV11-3	CASSDPDRAEGYTF
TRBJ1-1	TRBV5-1	CASSSRGNTEAFF
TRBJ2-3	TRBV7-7	CASSPSVRDWPRDTQYF
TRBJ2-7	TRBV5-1	CANPLAGEYEQYF
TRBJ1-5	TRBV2	CASEETGTENQPQHF
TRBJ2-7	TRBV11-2	CASIVSGSYEQYF
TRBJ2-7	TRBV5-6	CASSRGGLASREQYF
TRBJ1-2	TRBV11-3	CASSHRGNYGYTF
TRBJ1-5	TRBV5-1	CASSRTGLNNQPQHF
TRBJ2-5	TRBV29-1	CSVDPPTGGLETQYF
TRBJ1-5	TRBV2	CASTEEAGGSNQPQHF
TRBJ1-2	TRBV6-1	CASSEIGDRAYSNYGYTF
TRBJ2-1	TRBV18	CASSQAAHSYNEQFF
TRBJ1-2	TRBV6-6	CASSYAPTGDGYGYTF
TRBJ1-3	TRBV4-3	CASSQVTGGSGNTIYF
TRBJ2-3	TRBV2	CASLGGGPTDTQYF
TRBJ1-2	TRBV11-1	CASSNRQGLGYGYTF
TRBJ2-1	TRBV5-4	CASSTEIHNEQFF
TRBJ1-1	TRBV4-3	CASSQVGGSTEAFF
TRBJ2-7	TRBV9	CASSVERTSIPFSYEQYF
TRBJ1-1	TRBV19	CASRPKLGQLNTEAFF
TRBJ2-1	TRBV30	CAWSVLGTGVNEQFF
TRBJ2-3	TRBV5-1	CASSIDSPNTDTQYF
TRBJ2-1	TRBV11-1	CASSLVLEQFF
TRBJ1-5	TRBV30	CAWSLQKDQPQHF
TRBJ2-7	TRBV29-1	CSVPDRSEQYF
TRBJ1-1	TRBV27	CASSLGTGYFSEAFF
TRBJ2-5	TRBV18	CASSPRTRGRQETQYF
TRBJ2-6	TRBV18	CASSPNEDSGANVLTF